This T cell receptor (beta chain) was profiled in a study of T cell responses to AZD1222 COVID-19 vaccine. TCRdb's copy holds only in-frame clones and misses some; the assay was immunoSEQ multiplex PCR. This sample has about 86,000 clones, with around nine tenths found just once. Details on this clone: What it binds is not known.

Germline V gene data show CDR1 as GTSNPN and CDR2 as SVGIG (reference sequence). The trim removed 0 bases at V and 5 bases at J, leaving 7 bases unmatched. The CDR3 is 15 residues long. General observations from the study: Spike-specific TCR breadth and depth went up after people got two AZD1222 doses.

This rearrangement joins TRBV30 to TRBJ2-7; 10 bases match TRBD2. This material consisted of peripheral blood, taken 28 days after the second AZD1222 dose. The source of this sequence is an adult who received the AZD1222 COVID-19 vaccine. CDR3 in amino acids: CAWSVGLAGANEQYF. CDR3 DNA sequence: TGTGCCTGGAGTGTAGGGCTAGCGGGAGCAAACGAGCAGTACTTC.